This T cell receptor (beta chain) was documented in a study of blood T cell repertoires in COVID-19. About the study: Samples representing acute and convalescent COVID-19 were sourced from the United States, Italy and Spain. PBMCs, B-cell-depleted T cells, or T cells were the source of the cDNA or gDNA that made up the material.

Original analysis: Amplification with reference gene primers provided the estimates of nucleated cell counts. Generated by immunoSEQ multiplex PCR, the TCRdb table keeps only in-frame clones and is missing some. Clone size and V and J calls were adopted from that table, with D and trimming inferred from the DNA. The table includes approximately 150,000 clones, approximately 86% detected once. The CDR3 covers 16 residues. CDR1 and CDR2 from the germline V gene are MNHEY and SMNVEV (reference sequence). After removal of 8 bases from V and 2 bases from J, the junction contained 11 bases not matched to a gene.

This chain connects TRBV27 to TRBJ1-2, with 10 bases lining up with TRBD1. The sequenced material came from peripheral blood. The source is a woman in her sixties with acute or convalescent COVID-19. CDR3: CASGKSRDRGNYGYTF. CDR3 nucleotides: TGTGCCAGCGGAAAATCCCGGGACAGGGGAAACTATGGCTACACCTTC.